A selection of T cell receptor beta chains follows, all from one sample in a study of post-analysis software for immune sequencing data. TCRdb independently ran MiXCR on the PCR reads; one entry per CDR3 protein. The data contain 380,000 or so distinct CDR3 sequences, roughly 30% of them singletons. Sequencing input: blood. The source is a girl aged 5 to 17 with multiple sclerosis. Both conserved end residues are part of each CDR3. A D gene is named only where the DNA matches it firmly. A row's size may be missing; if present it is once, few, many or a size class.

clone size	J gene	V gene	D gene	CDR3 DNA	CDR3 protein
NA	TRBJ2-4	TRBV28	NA	TGTGCCAGCAGTCCGTGGACTGGCCCCGTCCCGGACATTCAGTACTTC	CASSPWTGPVPDIQYF
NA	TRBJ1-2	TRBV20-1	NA	TGCAGTGCTAGGGTATCTCTCGCTAACTATGGCTACACCTTC	CSARVSLANYGYTF
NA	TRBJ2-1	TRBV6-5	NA	TGTGCCAGCAGTTCCCCGAGGAGCGGGTCCTACAATGAGCAGTTCTTC	CASSSPRSGSYNEQFF
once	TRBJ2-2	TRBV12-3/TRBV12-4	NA	TGTGCCAGCAGAAGGGACTTTTCCTTCGGGGAGCTGTTTTTT	CASRRDFSFGELFF
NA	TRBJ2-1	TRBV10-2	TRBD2	TGCGCCGGCTATAAAAGCGGGAGCTCCTACAATGAGCAGTTCTTC	CAGYKSGSSYNEQFF
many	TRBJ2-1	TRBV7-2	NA	TGTGCCAGCAGCTTTAGGCAATCCTACAATGAGCAGTTCTTC	CASSFRQSYNEQFF
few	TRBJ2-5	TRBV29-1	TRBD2	TGCAGCGTTGGGGGGACTAGTTTCAAAGAGACCCAGTACTTC	CSVGGTSFKETQYF
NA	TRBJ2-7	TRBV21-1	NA	TGTGCCAGCAGCAAATTCCGGGCCCTACGTTCCTACGAGCAGTACTTC	CASSKFRALRSYEQYF
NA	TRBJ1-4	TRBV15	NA	TGTGCCACCAGCAGGGAATACAAGGGGGAAAAACTGTTTTTT	CATSREYKGEKLFF
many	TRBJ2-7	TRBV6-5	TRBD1	TGTGCCAGCAGTTACTCAACAGGGGGCTACGAGCAGTACTTC	CASSYSTGGYEQYF
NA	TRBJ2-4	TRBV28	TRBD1	TGTGCCAGCGTGGGGACACAGGGGCGGCCCAAAAACATTCAGTACTTC	CASVGTQGRPKNIQYF
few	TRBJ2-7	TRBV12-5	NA	TGTGCTAGTGCCCGCTCCTACGAGCAGTACTTC	CASARSYEQYF
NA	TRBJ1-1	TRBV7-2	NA	TGTGCCAGCAGCGATCAGAGGCATCCGAACACTGAAGCTTTCTTT	CASSDQRHPNTEAFF
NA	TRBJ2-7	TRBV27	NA	TGTGCCAGCAGTCCTATCGGGCACGAGCAGTACTTC	CASSPIGHEQYF
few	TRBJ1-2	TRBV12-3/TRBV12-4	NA	TGTGCCAGCAGTTTACAGTGGAACTATGGCTACACCTTC	CASSLQWNYGYTF
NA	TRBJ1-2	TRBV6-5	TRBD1	TGTGCCAGCAGACCACAGGGGACGAAGAGTGGCTACACCTTC	CASRPQGTKSGYTF
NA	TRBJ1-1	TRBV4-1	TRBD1	TGCGCCAGCAGCCAGAAACCCGGGACAGGGGGTCGCAACACTGAAGCTTTCTTT	CASSQKPGTGGRNTEAFF
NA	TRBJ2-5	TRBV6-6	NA	TGTGCCAGCAATCGGAACAGACAAGAGACCCAGTACTTC	CASNRNRQETQYF
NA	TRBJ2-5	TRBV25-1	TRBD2	TGTGCCGCAGCGGGGGAGGTGGAGACCCAGTACTTC	CAAAGEVETQYF
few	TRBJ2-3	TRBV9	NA	TGTGCCAGCAGCGTAGCGGCTAGGGGTCCTAGCACAGATACGCAGTATTTT	CASSVAARGPSTDTQYF
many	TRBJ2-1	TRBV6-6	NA	TGTGCCAGCAGCTCGGAGTTAGCGGAGCAGTTCTTC	CASSSELAEQFF
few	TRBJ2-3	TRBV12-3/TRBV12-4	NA	TGTGCCAGCAGTTCACCTCATGGAGATACGCAGTATTTT	CASSSPHGDTQYF
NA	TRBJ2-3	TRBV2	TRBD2	TGTGCCAGCAGGCACCGTCCGGGACTAGCAGAGGGGGCAGATACGCAGTATTTT	CASRHRPGLAEGADTQYF
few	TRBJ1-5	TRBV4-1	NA	TGCGCCAGCAGCCAAGAGGGGGGGAATCAGCCCCAGCATTTT	CASSQEGGNQPQHF
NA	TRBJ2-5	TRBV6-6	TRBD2	TGTGCCAGCAGCAAGAGCGGGGATGAGACCCAGTACTTC	CASSKSGDETQYF
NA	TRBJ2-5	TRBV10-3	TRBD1	TGTGCCATCAGTGAGTCACGGGACAGCCAAGAGACCCAGTACTTC	CAISESRDSQETQYF
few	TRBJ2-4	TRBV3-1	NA	TGTGCCAGCACCCTAGCTTCCGCTGGGGTGCAGTACTTC	CASTLASAGVQYF
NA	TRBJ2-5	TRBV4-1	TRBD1	TGCGCCAGCAGGGCGACAGGGATTCGCCAAGAGACCCAGTACTTC	CASRATGIRQETQYF
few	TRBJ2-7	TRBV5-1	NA	TGCGCCAGCAGCCCAGGGAACCCACATAGCTCCTACGAGCAGTACTTC	CASSPGNPHSSYEQYF
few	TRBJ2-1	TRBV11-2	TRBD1	TGTGCCAGCAGCCCCAGGACAGGAGACAATGAGCAGTTCTTC	CASSPRTGDNEQFF
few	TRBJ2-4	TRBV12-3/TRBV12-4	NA	TGTGCCAGCAGTTTTTCGGGGGAGTACATTCAGTACTTC	CASSFSGEYIQYF
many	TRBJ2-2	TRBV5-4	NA	TGTGCCAGCAGCTTGTCCGGAACAGGGTCCACCGGGGAGCTGTTTTTT	CASSLSGTGSTGELFF
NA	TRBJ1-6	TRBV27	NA	TGTGCCAGCAGTCTACAAGGGAGCTCCTATAATTCACCCCTCCACTTT	CASSLQGSSYNSPLHF
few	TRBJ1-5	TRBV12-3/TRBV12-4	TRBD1	TGTGCCAGCAGGCAGTCCCTGGACAGGGGGGACCAGCCCCAGCATTTT	CASRQSLDRGDQPQHF
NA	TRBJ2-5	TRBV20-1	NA	TGCAGTGCCACCCAGATAGATGCGGCCTACAAGCAGTACTTC	CSATQIDAAYKQYF
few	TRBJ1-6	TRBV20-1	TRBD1	TGCAGTGCTAGAGATAGGCGGACAGGAGGTTCACCCCTCCACTTT	CSARDRRTGGSPLHF
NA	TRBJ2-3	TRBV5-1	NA	TGCGCCAGCAGCTTGAGGGGTACAGGTGTCATCACAGATACGCAGTATTTT	CASSLRGTGVITDTQYF
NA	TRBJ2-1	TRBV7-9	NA	TGTGCCAGCAGCTTATCCAAGTACAATGAGCAGTTCTTC	CASSLSKYNEQFF
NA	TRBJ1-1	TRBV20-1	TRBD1	TGCAGTGCTAGAGACCAGGGGGCACTCAGGTCTGAAGCTTTCTTT	CSARDQGALRSEAFF
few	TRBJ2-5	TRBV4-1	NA	TGCGCCAGCAGCCGCCTGACGGGGGTGGGAGAGACCCAGTACTTC	CASSRLTGVGETQYF
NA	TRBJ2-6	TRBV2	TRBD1	TGTGCCACCACCCGACAGGGAAGTTATTATATGTCTGGGGCCAACGTCCTGACTTTC	CATTRQGSYYMSGANVLTF
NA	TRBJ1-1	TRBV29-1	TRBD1	TGCAGCGTTGAAGGAGAACAGGGGTTGAACACTGAAGCTTTCTTT	CSVEGEQGLNTEAFF
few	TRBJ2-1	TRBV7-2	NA	TGTGCCAGCAGCTTAGTGCGGCTGAACAATGAGCAGTTCTTC	CASSLVRLNNEQFF